The 24 T cell receptor beta chains below all came from one sample that was sequenced in a study of blood T cell repertoires in COVID-19. Sequencing was performed with immunoSEQ multiplex PCR; in TCRdb, only in-frame clones are kept and a portion is missing. The data contain around 450,000 clones, roughly 90% of them seen just once; the ten biggest clones take up 0.7%. Sequenced material: PBMCs or T cells enriched from blood (not recorded which). The receptor source for this set is a young woman who had recovered from COVID-19.

J is TRBJ2-2 and V is TRBV10-3; D is unclear. From germline, CDR1 is ENHRY and CDR2 SYGVKD. V was cut by 2 bases and J by 8 bases, with 6 bases left in between. This CDR3 contains 12 residues. This chain's CDR3 is CAISEPPGELFF. DNA of the CDR3: TGTGCCATCAGTGAGCCCCCAGGGGAGCTGTTTTTT.

The chain couples TRBV6-5 to TRBJ2-2; D unclear. Per germline, CDR1 MNHEY and CDR2 SVGAGI. V lost 10 bases and J lost 0, with 9 bases in between. The CDR3 length is 13 residues. For the CDR3, the DNA is TGTGCCACCCTAGTCGCGAACACCGGGGAGCTGTTTTTT. Translation: CATLVANTGELFF.

V and J are TRBV4-1 and TRBJ1-3; possible D gene TRBD1, 6 bases. Trimming shortened V by 0 bases and J by 3 bases, and 24 bases separated the two germline ends. The V gene's germline CDR1 is MGHRA and CDR2 YSYEKL. The CDR3 extends over 20 amino acids. This CDR3 is CASSQEFSLKGGGSGNTIYF. CDR3 DNA: TGCGCCAGCAGCCAAGAGTTCAGCTTGAAAGGGGGGGGAAGTGGAAACACCATATATTTT.

This chain joins TRBV28 and TRBJ1-4, with D tentatively TRBD1 (5 bases). Looked up from germline, CDR1 is MDHEN and CDR2 is SYDVKM. Trimming left V 3 bases short and J 4 bases short, with 9 bases between. The CDR3 runs to 14 residues. The CDR3 here is CASSFRGINEKLFF. CDR3 in DNA: TGTGCCAGCAGTTTTAGGGGCATTAATGAAAAACTGTTTTTT.

The rearrangement uses TRBV5-1 and TRBJ1-5; D unresolved. The germline CDR1 and CDR2 sequences are SGHRS and YFSETQ. The CDR3 has 17 residues. Trimming removed 4 bases at V and 1 base at J, with 18 bases between. The CDR3 loop reads CASSHAPGGSSNQPQHF. CDR3 DNA: TGCGCCAGCAGCCACGCTCCCGGAGGATCGAGCAATCAGCCCCAGCATTTT.

The J gene is TRBJ1-2, the V gene TRBV6-1, with TRBD1 matching over 8 bases. V lost 3 bases to trimming and J lost 7 bases; unmatched junction nucleotides: 4. The V gene's germline CDR1 is MNHNS and CDR2 SASEGT. The CDR3 contains 13 residues. Here the CDR3 reads CASSDRGLAGYTF. The CDR3 nucleotides read TGTGCCAGCAGTGACAGGGGGCTGGCTGGCTACACCTTC.

The chain combines TRBV19 with TRBJ2-3, with 12 bases matching TRBD2. Unmatched junction bases numbered 10, after V lost 6 bases and J lost 6 bases. Germline loops: CDR1 LNHDA, CDR2 SQIVND (reference sequence). The CDR3 runs 16 residues. This chain's CDR3 is CASSPTSGGMSDTQYF. CDR3 bases: TGTGCCAGTAGCCCAACTAGCGGGGGGATGTCGGATACGCAGTATTTT.

The rearrangement uses TRBV10-2 and TRBJ2-5, with 9 bases aligning to TRBD2. Germline CDR1 and CDR2: WSHSY and SAAADI. V was pared by 5 bases and J by 5 bases, with 6 bases of the junction left unmatched. This CDR3 contains 14 residues. CDR3 bases: TGCGCCAGCAGTACGGCGGGGGGGACGGAGACCCAGTACTTC. Protein sequence: CASSTAGGTETQYF.

The J gene is TRBJ1-4, the V gene TRBV7-2, with D unclear. The V gene lost 3 bases and the J gene lost 0 bases, with 8 bases spanning the gap. Germline CDR1 is SGHTA and CDR2 is FQGNSA. CDR3 length: 15 amino acids. The CDR3 region has the DNA TGTGCCAGCAGCTTTGTGACTGCAACTAATGAAAAACTGTTTTTT. It is translated as CASSFVTATNEKLFF.

The rearrangement links TRBV4-2 to TRBJ1-4; weak D call: TRBD1 (5 bases). This CDR3 is built from 15 residues. CDR1 LGHNA and CDR2 YNFKEQ come from the germline V gene. Trimming pared 1 base from V and 8 bases from J, leaving 14 bases between. CDR3 region: CASSQVWGTSEKLFF. In nucleotides, the CDR3 is TGTGCCAGCAGCCAAGTTTGGGGGACTAGCGAAAAACTGTTTTTT.

J is TRBJ1-2 and V is TRBV29-1, with TRBD1 as a possible D gene (5 bases). Germline values: CDR1 SQVTM, CDR2 ANQGSEA. CDR3 length: 12 amino acids. V lost 6 bases and J lost 2, with 10 bases in between. CDR3 residues: CSVSHRNYGYTF. CDR3 sequence (DNA): TGCAGCGTCAGTCACAGGAACTATGGCTACACCTTC.

This clone turned up a few times. The rearrangement uses TRBV19 and TRBJ1-1; 10 bases map to TRBD1. J gave up 1 base and V 7 bases, and 18 bases lay outside the gene matches. The CDR3 runs to 19 residues. Looked up from germline, CDR1 is LNHDA and CDR2 is SQIVND (reference sequence). CDR3 DNA sequence: TGTGCCAGTACCAAAGACAGACAGGGGGCGGGTGTAGGGAACACTGAAGCTTTCTTT. Protein: CASTKDRQGAGVGNTEAFF. The full variable domain, its missing parts supplied by reference TRBV19 and TRBJ1-1, is DGGITQSPKYLFRKEGQNVTLSCEQNLNHDAMYWYRQDPGQGLRLIYYSQIVNDFQKGDIAEGYSVSREKKESFPLTVTSAQKNPTAFYLCASTKDRQGAGVGNTEAFFGQGTRLTVV.

The rearrangement links TRBV3-1 (or the pseudogene TRBV3-2) to TRBJ2-3; 10 nucleotides agree with TRBD2. Germline CDR1 and CDR2: LGHDT and YNNKEL (reference sequence). This CDR3 spans 16 amino acids. The V gene end was trimmed by 0 bases and the J gene end by 6 bases; junction bases not matched to a gene: 6. The chain's CDR3 is CASSQDLAGAEDTQYF. The DNA of the CDR3 is TGTGCCAGCAGCCAAGACCTAGCGGGGGCCGAGGATACGCAGTATTTT.

The rearrangement joins TRBV30 to TRBJ2-2; 9 bases are shared with TRBD2. Germline V gene sequence: CDR1 GTSNPN, CDR2 SVGIG (reference sequence). There are 14 residues in the CDR3. CDR3 region: CSGSGGPYTGELFF. The CDR3 DNA reads TGTTCCGGCAGCGGGGGGCCTTACACCGGGGAGCTGTTTTTT.

CDR3 nucleotide sequence: TGTGCCAGCAGCTTTGGGGACAGGGGGGGAGATACGCAGTATTTT. Translated, it gives CASSFGDRGGDTQYF. V gene TRBV5-4 combines with J gene TRBJ2-3, with 11 bases identical to TRBD1. The CDR3 runs to 15 residues. CDR1 and CDR2 from the germline V gene are SGHNT and YYREEE (reference sequence). The V gene end was trimmed by 2 bases and the J gene end by 5 bases; junction bases not matched to a gene: 4.

The rearrangement joins TRBV13 to TRBJ2-5; D possibly corresponds to TRBD2 (5 bases). V shed 4 bases and J shed 4 bases, with 10 bases lying between them. This CDR3 region has 13 residues. Germline V gives CDR1 PRHDT, CDR2 FYEKMQ (reference sequence). This chain's CDR3 is CASSSDSGETQYF. As DNA, the CDR3 is TGTGCCAGCAGCTCGGACTCGGGAGAGACCCAGTACTTC.

As for this clone: One junction end disagrees with the germline gene, perhaps due to a read error. This sequence joins TRBV16 and TRBJ1-1; D may be TRBD1 (5 bases). The length of the CDR3 is 12 residues. Per the germline V gene, CDR1 is KGHSY and CDR2 is FQNENV. CDR3 sequence: CAGSQWTNEAFF. The CDR3 DNA reads as TGTGCCGGCAGCCAGTGGACAAATGAAGCTTTCTTT.

The chain uses TRBV12-1 and TRBJ1-2; TRBD1, the table's D call, was not compared with the DNA. TRBV12-1 is deemed a pseudogene. The CDR3 sequence is 14 residues long. The CDR3 DNA reads TGTGCCAGCAGCTTCTCAGGGGTAAACTATGGCTACACCTTC. Translated: CASSFSGVNYGYTF.

The chain employs TRBV11-2 and TRBJ1-3, with 7 nucleotides matching TRBD1. The CDR3 totals 16 residues. Looked up from germline, CDR1 is SGHAT and CDR2 is FQNNGV. Unmatched junction bases numbered 8, after V lost 5 bases and J lost 1 base. The CDR3 DNA follows: TGTGCCAGCAGCCTGGGGACAGATTATTCTGGAAACACCATATATTTT. Its translation: CASSLGTDYSGNTIYF.

The chain has TRBV30 and TRBJ1-1; unclear D gene. The V end lost 4 bases, the J end lost 4 bases, and 10 bases lay between the germline ends. Germline V gene data show CDR1 as GTSNPN and CDR2 as SVGIG (reference sequence). The CDR3 length is 12 residues. CDR3 amino acids: CAWKAYSTEAFF. The CDR3 nucleotides read TGTGCCTGGAAAGCGTATAGCACTGAAGCTTTCTTT.

This clone occurred once. V and J are TRBV27 and TRBJ1-1, with unresolved D. Trimming shortened V by 1 base and J by 2 bases, and 14 bases separated the two germline ends. Germline V gene data show CDR1 as MNHEY and CDR2 as SMNVEV (reference sequence). The CDR3 has 16 amino acids. The CDR3 bases are TGTGCCAGCAGTTTATACGGAGGGCGGGTTAACACTGAAGCTTTCTTT. Amino acids: CASSLYGGRVNTEAFF.

V usage is TRBV2 and J usage is TRBJ1-2; TRBD1 might be the D (5 bases). This CDR3 is 13 amino acids long. CDR1 is SNHLY, CDR2 FYNNEI, per germline. Trimming removed 8 bases at V and 5 bases at J, with 15 bases between. CDR3 in amino acids: CASSGTSRYGYTF. The DNA of the CDR3 is TGTGCCAGCTCCGGGACTAGTCGGTATGGCTACACCTTC.

The chain carries TRBV20-1 and TRBJ1-2, with 7 bases fitting TRBD1. CDR1 and CDR2 from the germline V gene are DFQATT and SNEGSKA (reference sequence). V lost 3 bases, J lost 8 bases, and 6 bases stayed unmatched. CDR3 length: 12 residues. The CDR3 here is CSASRDRAGYTF. DNA for the CDR3: TGCAGTGCTAGTAGGGACAGAGCGGGCTACACCTTC.

This rearrangement joins TRBV6-6 to TRBJ1-6; 9 bases are a match to TRBD1. CDR3 length equals 15 residues. Per germline, CDR1 MNHNY and CDR2 SVGAGI (reference sequence). V lost 2 bases and J lost 8; bases outside the gene matches: 4. CDR3 in DNA: TGTGCCAGCAGTTACCGAGGACAGGGGTATTCACCCCTCCACTTT. Protein: CASSYRGQGYSPLHF.